Following are 2 T cell receptor beta chains from one sample sequenced in a study of cytomegalovirus exposure and HLA in healthy donors. Using immunoSEQ multiplex PCR, the repertoire was profiled, and TCRdb retains in-frame clones only, with some absent. The sample holds 95,000 to 150,000 clones, about 84% seen once. The sample was PBMCs. Every receptor here comes from a woman younger than 45 in good health and CMV-seronegative.

V gene TRBV19 combines with J gene TRBJ1-4; TRBD1 matches at 8 bases. Germline CDR1 reads LNHDA; CDR2 reads SQIVND (reference sequence). The length of the CDR3 is 15 residues. V lost 8 bases to trimming and J lost 8 bases; unmatched junction nucleotides: 13. The CDR3 nucleotides read TGTGCCAGTTCCGACAGGGGCGGAGGAAGGGAAAAACTGTTTTTT. Its translation: CASSDRGGGREKLFF.

A few counts support this clone. The chain recombines TRBV19 with TRBJ1-5; possibly TRBD1 for D (5 bases). CDR1 and CDR2 (germline): LNHDA, SQIVND (reference sequence). V shed 3 bases and J shed 6 bases, with 12 bases lying between them. The CDR3 contains 14 residues. DNA of the CDR3: TGTGCCAGTAGTATCGGGGGAAGAGCTCAGCCCCAGCATTTT. Translated, it gives CASSIGGRAQPQHF.